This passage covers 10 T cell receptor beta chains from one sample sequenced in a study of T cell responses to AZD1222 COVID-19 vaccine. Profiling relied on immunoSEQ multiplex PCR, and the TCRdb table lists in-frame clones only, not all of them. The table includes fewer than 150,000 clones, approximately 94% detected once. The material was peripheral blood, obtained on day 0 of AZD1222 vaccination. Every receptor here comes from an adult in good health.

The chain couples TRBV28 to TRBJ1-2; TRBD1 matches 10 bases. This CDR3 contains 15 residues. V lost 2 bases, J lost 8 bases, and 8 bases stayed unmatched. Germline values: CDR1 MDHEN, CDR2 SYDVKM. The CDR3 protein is CASSLGTGALYGYTF. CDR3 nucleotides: TGTGCCAGCAGTTTAGGGACAGGGGCCCTTTACGGCTACACCTTC.

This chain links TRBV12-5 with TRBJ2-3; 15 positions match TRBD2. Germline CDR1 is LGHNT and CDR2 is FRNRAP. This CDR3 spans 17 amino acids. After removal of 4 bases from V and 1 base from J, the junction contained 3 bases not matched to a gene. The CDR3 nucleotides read TGTGCTAGTGGTTCCGGGACTAGCGGGAGGCGCACAGATACGCAGTATTTT. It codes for CASGSGTSGRRTDTQYF.

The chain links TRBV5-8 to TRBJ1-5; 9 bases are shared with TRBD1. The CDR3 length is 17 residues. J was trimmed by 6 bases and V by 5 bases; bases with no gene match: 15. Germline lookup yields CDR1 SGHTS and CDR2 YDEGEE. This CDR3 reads CASSRAGTGLIIQPQHF. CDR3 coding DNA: TGTGCCAGCAGTCGGGCCGGGACAGGGTTAATCATTCAGCCCCAGCATTTT.

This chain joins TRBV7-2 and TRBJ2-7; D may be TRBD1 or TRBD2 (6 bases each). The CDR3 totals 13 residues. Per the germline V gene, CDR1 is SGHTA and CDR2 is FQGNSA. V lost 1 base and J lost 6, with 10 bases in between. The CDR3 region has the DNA TGTGCCAGCAGCTTAGGTGGGGGGCTCGAGCAGTACTTC. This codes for CASSLGGGLEQYF.

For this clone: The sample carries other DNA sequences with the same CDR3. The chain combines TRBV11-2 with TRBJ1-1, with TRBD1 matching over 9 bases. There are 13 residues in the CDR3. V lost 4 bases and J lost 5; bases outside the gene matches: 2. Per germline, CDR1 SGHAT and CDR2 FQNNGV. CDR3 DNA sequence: TGTGCCAGCAGCTCGGACAGGGGAACTGAAGCTTTCTTT. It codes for CASSSDRGTEAFF.

The CDR3 DNA sequence: TGTGCCAGCAATGACAGGGCAAAATCACCCCTCCACTTT. It translates to CASNDRAKSPLHF. V is TRBV7-2 and J is TRBJ1-6; 7 positions match TRBD1. Germline loops: CDR1 SGHTA, CDR2 FQGNSA. J was trimmed by 10 bases and V by 7 bases; bases with no gene match: 7. CDR3 length: 13 residues. The full variable domain, with the rest looked up from reference TRBV7-2 and TRBJ1-6, is GAGVSQSPSNKVTEKGKDVELRCDPISGHTALYWYRQSLGQGLEFLIYFQGNSAPDKSGLPSDRFSAERTGGSVSTLTIQRTQQEDSAVYLCASNDRAKSPLHFGNGTRLTVT.

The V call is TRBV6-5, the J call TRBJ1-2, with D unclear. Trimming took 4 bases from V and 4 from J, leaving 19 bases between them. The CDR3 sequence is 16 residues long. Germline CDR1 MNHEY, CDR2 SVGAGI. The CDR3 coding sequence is TGTGCCAGCAGTTTTTTAACCGCTACTACCACCTATGGCTACACCTTC. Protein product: CASSFLTATTTYGYTF.

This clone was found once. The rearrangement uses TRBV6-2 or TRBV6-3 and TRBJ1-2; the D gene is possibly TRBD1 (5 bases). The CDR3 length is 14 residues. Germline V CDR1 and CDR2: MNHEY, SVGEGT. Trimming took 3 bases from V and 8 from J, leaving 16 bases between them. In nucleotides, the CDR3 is TGTGCCAGCAGTTATCAGGGACTACAAGGCGGCTACACCTTC. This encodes CASSYQGLQGGYTF.

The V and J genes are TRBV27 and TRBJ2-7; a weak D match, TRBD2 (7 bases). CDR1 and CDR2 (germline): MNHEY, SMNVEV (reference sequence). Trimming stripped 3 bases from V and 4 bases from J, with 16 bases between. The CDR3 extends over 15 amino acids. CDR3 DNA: TGTGCCAGCAGTTTCCGTTGGGGGGGGGCTTACGAGCAGTACTTC. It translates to CASSFRWGGAYEQYF.

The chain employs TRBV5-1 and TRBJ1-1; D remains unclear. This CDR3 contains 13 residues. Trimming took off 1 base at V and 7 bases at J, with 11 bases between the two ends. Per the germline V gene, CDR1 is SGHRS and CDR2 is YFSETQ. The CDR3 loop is CASSLWVQDEAFF. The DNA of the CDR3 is TGCGCCAGCAGCTTGTGGGTCCAGGATGAAGCTTTCTTT. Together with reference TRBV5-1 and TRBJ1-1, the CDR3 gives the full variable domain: KAGVTQTPRYLIKTRGQQVTLSCSPISGHRSVSWYQQTPGQGLQFLFEYFSETQRNKGNFPGRFSGRQFSNSRSEMNVSTLELGDSALYLCASSLWVQDEAFFGQGTRLTVV.